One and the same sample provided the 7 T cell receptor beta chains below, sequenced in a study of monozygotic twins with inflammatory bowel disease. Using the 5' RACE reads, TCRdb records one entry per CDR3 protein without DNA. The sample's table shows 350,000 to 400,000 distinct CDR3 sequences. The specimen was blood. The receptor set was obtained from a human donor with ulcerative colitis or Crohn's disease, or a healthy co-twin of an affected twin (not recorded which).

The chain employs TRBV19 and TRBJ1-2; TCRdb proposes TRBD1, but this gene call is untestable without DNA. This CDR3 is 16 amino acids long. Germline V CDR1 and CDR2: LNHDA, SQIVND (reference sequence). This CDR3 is CASKPPTTGGATGYTF.

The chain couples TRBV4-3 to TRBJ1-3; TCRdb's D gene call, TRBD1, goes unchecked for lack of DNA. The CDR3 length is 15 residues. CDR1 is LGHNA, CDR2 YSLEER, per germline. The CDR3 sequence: CASSQVGQTGNTIYF.

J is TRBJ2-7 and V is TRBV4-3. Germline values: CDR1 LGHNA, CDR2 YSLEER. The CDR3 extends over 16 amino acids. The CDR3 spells CASSQDRGSYTYEQYF.

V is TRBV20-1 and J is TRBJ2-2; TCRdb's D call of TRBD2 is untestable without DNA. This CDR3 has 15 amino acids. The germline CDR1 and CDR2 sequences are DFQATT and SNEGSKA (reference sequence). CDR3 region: CSAETSGGAVGELFF.

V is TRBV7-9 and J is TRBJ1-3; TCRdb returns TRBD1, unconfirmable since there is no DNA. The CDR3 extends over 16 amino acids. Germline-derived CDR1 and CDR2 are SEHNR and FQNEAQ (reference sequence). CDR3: CASSRRDRAAGNTIYF. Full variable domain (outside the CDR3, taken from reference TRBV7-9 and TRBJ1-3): DTGVSQNPRHKITKRGQNVTFRCDPISEHNRLYWYRQTLGQGPEFLTYFQNEAQLEKSRLLSDRFSAERPKGSFSTLEIQRTEQGDSAMYLCASSRRDRAAGNTIYFGEGSWLTVV.

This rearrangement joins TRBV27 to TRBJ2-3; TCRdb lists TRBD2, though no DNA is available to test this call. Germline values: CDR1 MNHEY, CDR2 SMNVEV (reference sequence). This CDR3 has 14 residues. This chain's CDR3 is CASSLYGETDTQYF.

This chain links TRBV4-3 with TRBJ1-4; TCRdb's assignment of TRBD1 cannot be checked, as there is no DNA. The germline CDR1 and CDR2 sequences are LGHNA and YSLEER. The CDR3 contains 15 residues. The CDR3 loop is CASSQDQGGNEKLFF.